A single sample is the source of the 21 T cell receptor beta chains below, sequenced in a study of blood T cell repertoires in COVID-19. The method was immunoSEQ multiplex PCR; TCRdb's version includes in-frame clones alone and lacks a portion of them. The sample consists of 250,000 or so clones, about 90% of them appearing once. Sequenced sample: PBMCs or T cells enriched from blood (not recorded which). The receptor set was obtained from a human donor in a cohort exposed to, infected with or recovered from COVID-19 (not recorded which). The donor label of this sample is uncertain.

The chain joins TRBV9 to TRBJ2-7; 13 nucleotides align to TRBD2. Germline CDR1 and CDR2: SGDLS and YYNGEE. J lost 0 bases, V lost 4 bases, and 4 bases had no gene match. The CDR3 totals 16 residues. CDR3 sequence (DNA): TGTGCCAGCAGCTTGGGACTAGCGGGGTTCTCCTACGAGCAGTACTTC. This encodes CASSLGLAGFSYEQYF.

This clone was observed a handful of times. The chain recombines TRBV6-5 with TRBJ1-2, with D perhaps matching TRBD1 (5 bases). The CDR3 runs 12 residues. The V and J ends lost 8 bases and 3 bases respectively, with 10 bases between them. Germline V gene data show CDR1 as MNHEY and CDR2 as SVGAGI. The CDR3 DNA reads TGTGCCAGCTCTCGACAGTACTATGGCTACACCTTC. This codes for CASSRQYYGYTF.

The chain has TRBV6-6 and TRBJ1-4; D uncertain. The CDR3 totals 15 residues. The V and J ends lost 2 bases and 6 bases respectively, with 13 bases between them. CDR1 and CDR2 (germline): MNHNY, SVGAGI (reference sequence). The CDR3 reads CASSYSRLVDEKLFF. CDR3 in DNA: TGTGCCAGCAGTTACAGCCGGCTAGTAGATGAAAAACTGTTTTTT.

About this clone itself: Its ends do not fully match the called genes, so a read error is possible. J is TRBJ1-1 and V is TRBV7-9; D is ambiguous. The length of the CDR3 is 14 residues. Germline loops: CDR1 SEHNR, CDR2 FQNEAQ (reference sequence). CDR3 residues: CASSTRTENPEAFF. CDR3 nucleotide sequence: TGTGCCAGCAGTACTAGAACAGAGAACCCTGAAGCTTTCTTT.

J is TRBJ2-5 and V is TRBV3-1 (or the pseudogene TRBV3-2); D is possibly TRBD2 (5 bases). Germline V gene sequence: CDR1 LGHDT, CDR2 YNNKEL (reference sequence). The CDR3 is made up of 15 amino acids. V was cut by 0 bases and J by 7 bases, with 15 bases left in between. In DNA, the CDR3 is TGTGCCAGCAGCCAAGATTTGGGGAACCGGGGGACCCAGTACTTC. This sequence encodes CASSQDLGNRGTQYF.

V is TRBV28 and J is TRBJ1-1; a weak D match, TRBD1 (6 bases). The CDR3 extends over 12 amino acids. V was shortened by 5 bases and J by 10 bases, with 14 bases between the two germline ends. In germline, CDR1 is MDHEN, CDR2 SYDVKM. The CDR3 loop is CASSLRQVGAFF. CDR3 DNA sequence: TGTGCCAGCAGTCTCCGACAGGTTGGAGCTTTCTTT.

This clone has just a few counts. This CDR3 reads CASSDSASGETGELFF. CDR3 coding DNA: TGTGCCAGCAGTGACTCTGCTAGCGGGGAAACCGGGGAGCTGTTTTTT. This sequence joins TRBV6-4 and TRBJ2-2, with 9 bases matching TRBD2. Per the germline V gene, CDR1 is MRHNA and CDR2 is SNTAGT. This CDR3 region has 16 residues. V trimming: 0 bases; J trimming: 5 bases; junction bases outside the gene matches: 4.

The CDR3 DNA reads TGTGCCAGCAGGTCAGGACAGGGAGAGGTTCAGCCCCAGCATTTT. This translates into CASRSGQGEVQPQHF. V gene TRBV6-5 combines with J gene TRBJ1-5; 8 nucleotides agree with TRBD1. The germline V gene encodes CDR1 MNHEY and CDR2 SVGAGI. J was trimmed by 6 bases and V by 6 bases; bases with no gene match: 10. The CDR3 is 15 amino acids.

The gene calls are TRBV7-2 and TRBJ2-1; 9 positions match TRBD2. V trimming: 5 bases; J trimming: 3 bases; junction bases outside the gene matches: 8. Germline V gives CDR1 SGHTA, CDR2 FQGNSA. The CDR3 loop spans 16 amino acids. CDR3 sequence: CASSISGGANYNEQFF. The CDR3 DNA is TGTGCCAGCAGCATTAGCGGGGGAGCTAACTACAATGAGCAGTTCTTC.

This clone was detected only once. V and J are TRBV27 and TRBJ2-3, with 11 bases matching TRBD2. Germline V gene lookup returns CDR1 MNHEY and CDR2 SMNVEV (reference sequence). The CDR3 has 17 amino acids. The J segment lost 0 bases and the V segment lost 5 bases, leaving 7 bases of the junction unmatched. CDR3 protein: CASSPLAGGTSTDTQYF. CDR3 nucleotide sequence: TGTGCCAGCAGTCCTCTAGCGGGGGGAACTAGCACAGATACGCAGTATTTT.

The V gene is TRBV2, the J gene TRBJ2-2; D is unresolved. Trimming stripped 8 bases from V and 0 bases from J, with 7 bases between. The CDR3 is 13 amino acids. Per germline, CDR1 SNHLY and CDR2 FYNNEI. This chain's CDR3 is CASAMANTGELFF. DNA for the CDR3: TGTGCCAGCGCTATGGCGAACACCGGGGAGCTGTTTTTT.

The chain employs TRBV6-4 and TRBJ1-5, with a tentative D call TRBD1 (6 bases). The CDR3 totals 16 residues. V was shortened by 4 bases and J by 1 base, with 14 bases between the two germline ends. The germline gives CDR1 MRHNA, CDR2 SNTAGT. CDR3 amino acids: CASSAQGRKSNQPQHF. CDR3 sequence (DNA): TGTGCCAGCAGTGCACAGGGACGTAAGAGCAATCAGCCCCAGCATTTT.

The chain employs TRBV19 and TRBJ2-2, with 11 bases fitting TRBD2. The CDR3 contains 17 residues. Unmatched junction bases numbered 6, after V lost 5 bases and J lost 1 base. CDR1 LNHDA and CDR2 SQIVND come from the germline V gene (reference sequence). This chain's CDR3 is CASSGPGLAENTGELFF. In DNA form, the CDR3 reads TGTGCCAGTAGTGGCCCGGGACTAGCGGAGAACACCGGGGAGCTGTTTTTT.

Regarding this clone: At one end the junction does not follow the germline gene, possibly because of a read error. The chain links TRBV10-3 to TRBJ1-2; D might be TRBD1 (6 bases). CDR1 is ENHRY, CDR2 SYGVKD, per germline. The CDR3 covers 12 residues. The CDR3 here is CAAAGGVSSWSF. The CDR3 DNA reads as TGTGCCGCCGCTGGGGGCGTATCCTCCTGGAGCTTC.

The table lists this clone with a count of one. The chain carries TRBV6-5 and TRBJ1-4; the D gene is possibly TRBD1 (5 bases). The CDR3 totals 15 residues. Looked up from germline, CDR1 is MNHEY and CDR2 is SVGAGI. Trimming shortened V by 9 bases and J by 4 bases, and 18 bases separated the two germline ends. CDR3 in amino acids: CASQRVGPFNEKLFF. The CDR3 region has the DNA TGTGCCAGTCAACGTGTGGGGCCCTTTAATGAAAAACTGTTTTTT.

The CDR3 here is CAWSTAYYGYTF. The CDR3 DNA reads TGTGCCTGGAGTACAGCTTACTATGGCTACACCTTC. The chain joins TRBV30 to TRBJ1-2; D call uncertain. Germline lookup yields CDR1 GTSNPN and CDR2 SVGIG (reference sequence). This CDR3 contains 12 residues. Trimming left V 2 bases short and J 3 bases short, with 7 bases between.

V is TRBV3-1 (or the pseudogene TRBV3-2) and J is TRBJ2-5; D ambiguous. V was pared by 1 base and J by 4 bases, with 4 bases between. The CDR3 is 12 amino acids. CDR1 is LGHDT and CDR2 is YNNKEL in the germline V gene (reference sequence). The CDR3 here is CASSQALETQYF. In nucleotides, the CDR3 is TGTGCCAGCAGCCAAGCCCTAGAGACCCAGTACTTC.

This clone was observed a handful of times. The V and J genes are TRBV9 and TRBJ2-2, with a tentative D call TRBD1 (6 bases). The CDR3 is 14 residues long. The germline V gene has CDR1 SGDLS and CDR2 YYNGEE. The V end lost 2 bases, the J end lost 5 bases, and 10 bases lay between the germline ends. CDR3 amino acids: CASSVQGQTGELFF. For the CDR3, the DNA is TGTGCCAGCAGCGTTCAGGGGCAGACCGGGGAGCTGTTTTTT.

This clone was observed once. The chain's CDR3 is CATAGQGGDNTEAFF. CDR3 nucleotide sequence: TGTGCCACCGCGGGACAGGGAGGGGATAACACTGAAGCTTTCTTT. The chain joins TRBV10-3 to TRBJ1-1, with TRBD1 identical over 9 bases. V shed 10 bases, J shed 2 bases, and the junction held 11 bases outside the gene matches. Germline V gene lookup returns CDR1 ENHRY and CDR2 SYGVKD. CDR3 length equals 15 residues.

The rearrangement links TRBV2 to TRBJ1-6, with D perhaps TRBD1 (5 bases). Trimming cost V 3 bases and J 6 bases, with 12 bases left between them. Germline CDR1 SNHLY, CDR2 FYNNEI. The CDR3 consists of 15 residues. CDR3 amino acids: CASSEGRVSNSPLHF. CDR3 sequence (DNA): TGTGCCAGCAGTGAGGGCAGGGTTAGTAATTCACCCCTCCACTTT.

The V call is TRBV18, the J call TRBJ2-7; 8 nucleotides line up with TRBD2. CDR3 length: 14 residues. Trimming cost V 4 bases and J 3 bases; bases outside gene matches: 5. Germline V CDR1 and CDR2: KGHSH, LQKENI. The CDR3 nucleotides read TGTGCCAGCTCACGAGCGGGGGACAACTACGAGCAGTACTTC. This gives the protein CASSRAGDNYEQYF.